The TCR beta chain described here comes from a study of T cell responses to AZD1222 COVID-19 vaccine. The protocol was immunoSEQ multiplex PCR, while the TCRdb copy is restricted to in-frame clones and leaves out a portion. In the table there are just under 95,000 clones, 88% of which are singletons. Overall study findings and caveats: The donors showed a predominance of white British ancestry and of females, with possible underestimation of clonal diversity.

Turning to this clone: Its target is unknown.

The V and J ends lost 0 bases and 9 bases respectively, with 18 bases between them. Germline CDR1 and CDR2: SGHRS and YFSETQ. This CDR3 spans 15 amino acids. This clonotype was sampled from an adult in good health. Sequencing was performed on peripheral blood, taken on day 0 of AZD1222 vaccination. The chain has TRBV5-1 and TRBJ1-2; no clear D gene. CDR3 amino acids: CASSLVGSPGESYTF. The CDR3, as DNA: TGCGCCAGCAGCTTGGTAGGATCTCCGGGTGAAAGCTACACCTTC.